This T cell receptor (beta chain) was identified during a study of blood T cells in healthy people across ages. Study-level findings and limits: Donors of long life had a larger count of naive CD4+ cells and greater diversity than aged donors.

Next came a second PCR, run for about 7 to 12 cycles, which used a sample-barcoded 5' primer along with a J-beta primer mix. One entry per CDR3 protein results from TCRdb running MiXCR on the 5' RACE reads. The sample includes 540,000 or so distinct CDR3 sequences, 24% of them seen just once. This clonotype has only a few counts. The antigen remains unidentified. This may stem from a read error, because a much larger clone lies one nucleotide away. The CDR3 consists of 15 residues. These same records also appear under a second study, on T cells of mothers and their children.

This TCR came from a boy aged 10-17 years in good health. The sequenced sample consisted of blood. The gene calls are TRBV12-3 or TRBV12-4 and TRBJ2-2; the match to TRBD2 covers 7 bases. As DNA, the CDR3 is TGTGCCAGCAGTTTGGCGGGAGCGAACACCGGGGAGCTGATTTTT. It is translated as CASSLAGANTGELIF.